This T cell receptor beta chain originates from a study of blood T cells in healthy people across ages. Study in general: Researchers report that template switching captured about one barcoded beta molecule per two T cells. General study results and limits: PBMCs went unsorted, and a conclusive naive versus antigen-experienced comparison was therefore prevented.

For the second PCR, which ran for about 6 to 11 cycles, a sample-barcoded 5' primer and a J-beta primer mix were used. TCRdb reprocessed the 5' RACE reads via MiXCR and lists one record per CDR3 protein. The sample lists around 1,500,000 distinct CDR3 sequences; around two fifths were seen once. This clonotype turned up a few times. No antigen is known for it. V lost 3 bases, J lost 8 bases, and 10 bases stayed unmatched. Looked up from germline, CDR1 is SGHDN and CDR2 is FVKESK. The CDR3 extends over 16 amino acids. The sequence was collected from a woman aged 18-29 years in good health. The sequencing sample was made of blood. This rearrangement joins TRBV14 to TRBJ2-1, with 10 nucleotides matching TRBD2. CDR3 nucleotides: TGTGCCAGCAGCCAGGACCTAGCGGGGGCGGTGGATGAGCAGTTCTTC. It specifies CASSQDLAGAVDEQFF.